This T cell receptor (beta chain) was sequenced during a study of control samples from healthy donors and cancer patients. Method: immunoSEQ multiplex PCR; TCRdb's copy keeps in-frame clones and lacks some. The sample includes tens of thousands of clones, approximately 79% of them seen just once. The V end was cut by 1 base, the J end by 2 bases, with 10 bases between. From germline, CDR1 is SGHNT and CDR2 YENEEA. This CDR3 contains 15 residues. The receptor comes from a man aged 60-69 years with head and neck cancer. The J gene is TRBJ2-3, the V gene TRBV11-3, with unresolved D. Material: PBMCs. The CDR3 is CASSLGDSPTDTQYF. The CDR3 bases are TGTGCCAGCAGCTTAGGGGATTCCCCCACAGATACGCAGTATTTT.